Included here is one TCR beta chain sequence, with context. This clonotype has at least ten counts. It lacks a known antigen. Base qualities are not provided; no much larger clone lies one nucleotide away. Stable Graves' hyperthyroidism was defined as no progression to ophthalmopathy during 18 months of follow-up. Hyperthyroidism patients were aged 18 to 65 years and newly diagnosed, with disease duration of less than 2 months. Exclusion was applied to patients with uncontrolled infections, other autoimmune diseases, pregnancy or lactation. Diagnoses relied on clinical symptoms, serum thyroxine and TRAb, thyroid ultrasound and orbital computed tomography. Ficoll-Paque density gradient centrifugation was used to isolate PBMCs from approximately 10 ml of fresh peripheral blood. Total RNA was extracted with Trizol reagent, and quality was checked on an Agilent 2100 Bioanalyzer. The data were taken from a study of T cells in Graves' hyperthyroidism and ophthalmopathy (dated 2019 in TCRdb). About the full investigation: Peripheral blood was collected at initial diagnosis, before any treatment. To identify distinguishing TCR V-J signatures, a discovery cohort of around 100 patients was used, comprising 40 to 45 with Graves' ophthalmopathy and around 57 with stable Graves' hyperthyroidism. Prospective prediction of ophthalmopathy was tested in an independent validation cohort consisting of fewer than 20 hyperthyroidism patients and some 15 patients who later progressed to ophthalmopathy. The approximately 100 discovery patients were divided at random into training and test sets in a 7:3 ratio. In addition, the study compared T-cell repertoires in thyroid tissue and in blood from about 6 Graves' hyperthyroidism patients. After blood sampling, hyperthyroidism patients were treated with methimazole at a starting dose of 30 mg daily, and ophthalmopathy patients were treated with high-dose intravenous methylprednisolone. The paper reports TCR Vbeta CDR3 sequencing of approximately 140 peripheral blood samples: approximately 41 ophthalmopathy, 70 to 85 hyperthyroidism and 17 progressor patients.

TCR beta CDR3 regions were amplified from RNA transcripts. For the first round of RT-PCR on the TCR CDR3, the HTBI primer set was used together with the Qiagen OneStep RT-PCR kit. The libraries were constructed in a second round of multiplex PCR and then size-selected and purified. Paired-end sequencing of the libraries was performed with 100 bp reads on an Illumina HiSeq2000. The paper's data handling went like this. Raw data were processed with SOAPnuke, discarding reads with adapters, uncalled bases, mean Phred below 15, or no exact constant-primer or identifier match. High-quality paired reads were merged with COPE v1.2.5, and unique nucleotide sequences were defined as clonotypes. MiTCR v1.1 was used to align the clonotypes against IMGT TRBV, TRBD and TRBJ reference segments. The analysis was restricted to V-J combinations with a frequency above 0.0001, which together covered 99.2% of the repertoires. A TCS score was defined as the ratio between F50 (clonal expansion) and ExV (chaos), using BLOSUM62-based TCRdist between CDR3 peptides within each V-J. Welch's t-statistics and random forest reduced just over 500 V-J features to 13, which were used in a naive Bayes classifier (R e1071). The public reads were reprocessed in TCRdb via fastp at Q25 and MiXCR, keeping in-frame beta chains. Identical CDR3 protein sequences are pooled into one entry, listed with their most common genes and DNA. V and J calls and clone size were set by TCRdb, not the authors. The sample table holds about 200,000 distinct CDR3 sequences, of which roughly a sixth were seen once. Roughly 49% of the sample belongs to the ten largest clones.

For this chain, trimming is 3 bases at the V end and 1 base at the J end, and the number of junction bases without a gene match is 3. The CDR3 measures 15 amino acids from cysteine to phenylalanine. CDR3 DNA only is kept here, 45 bases in frame from base 1. CDR1 and CDR2, looked up from the germline V gene, are SNHLY and FYNNEI. General conclusions and limits of the study: Blood samples also contained most of the expanded thyroid clonotypes (frequency above 0.001), which suggests that blood repertoires may reflect thyroid immune responses. No statistical method was used to set the sample size in advance, and investigators knew the group allocation. A model built on a 13 V-J signature distinguished ophthalmopathy from stable hyperthyroidism, reaching 85% to 90% sensitivity and 81.08% specificity in cross-validation and 80%/75% in testing. In validation, progression to ophthalmopathy was predicted by the model with 70.59% sensitivity and just over 72% specificity, a median of around 6.5 months before onset.

The chain is assembled from TRBV2 and TRBJ2-1; a stretch of 7 junction bases matches TRBD2. The sequence was obtained from a woman between 50 and 59 years old with Graves' hyperthyroidism. Sequenced: blood. At the DNA level, the sequence is TGTGCCAGCAGTGAGGCGGGAGTGTCCTACAATGAGCAGTTCTTC. Its amino acids are CASSEAGVSYNEQFF.